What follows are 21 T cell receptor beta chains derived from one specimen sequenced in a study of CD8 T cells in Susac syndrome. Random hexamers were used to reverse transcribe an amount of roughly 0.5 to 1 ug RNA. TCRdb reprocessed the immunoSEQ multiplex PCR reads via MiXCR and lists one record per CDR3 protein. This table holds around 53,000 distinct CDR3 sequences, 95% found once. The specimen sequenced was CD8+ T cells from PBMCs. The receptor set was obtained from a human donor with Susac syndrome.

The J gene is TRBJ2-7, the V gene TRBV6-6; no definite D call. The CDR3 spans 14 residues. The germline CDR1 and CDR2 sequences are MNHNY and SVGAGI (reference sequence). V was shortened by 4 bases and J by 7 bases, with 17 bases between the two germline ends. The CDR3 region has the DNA TGTGCCAGCAGTTCATCCACTCCCTTCGCGGAGCAGTACTTC. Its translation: CASSSSTPFAEQYF.

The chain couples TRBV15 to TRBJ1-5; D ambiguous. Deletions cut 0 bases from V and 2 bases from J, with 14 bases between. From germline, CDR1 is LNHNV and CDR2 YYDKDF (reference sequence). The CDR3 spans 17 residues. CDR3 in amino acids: CATSRDPPRFGNQPQHF. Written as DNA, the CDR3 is TGTGCCACCAGCAGAGACCCCCCAAGATTTGGCAATCAGCCCCAGCATTTT.

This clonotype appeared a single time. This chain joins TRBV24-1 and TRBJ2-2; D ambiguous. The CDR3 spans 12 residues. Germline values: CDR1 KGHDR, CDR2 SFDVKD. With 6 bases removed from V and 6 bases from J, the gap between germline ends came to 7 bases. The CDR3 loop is CATSQRSGELFF. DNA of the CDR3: TGTGCCACCAGTCAACGTTCCGGGGAGCTGTTTTTT.

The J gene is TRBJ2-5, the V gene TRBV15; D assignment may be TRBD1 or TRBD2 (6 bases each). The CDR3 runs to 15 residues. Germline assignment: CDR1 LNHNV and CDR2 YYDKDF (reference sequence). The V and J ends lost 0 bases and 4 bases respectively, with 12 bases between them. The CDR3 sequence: CATSRDGEGGETQYF. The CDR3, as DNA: TGTGCCACCAGCAGAGATGGAGAGGGGGGAGAGACCCAGTACTTC.

This chain's CDR3 is CATSRYGPGTGKPSYEQYF. In DNA form, the CDR3 reads TGTGCCACCAGCAGATACGGACCCGGGACAGGGAAGCCCTCCTACGAGCAGTACTTC. The chain joins TRBV15 to TRBJ2-7; 9 nucleotides line up with TRBD1. Germline V CDR1 and CDR2: LNHNV, YYDKDF (reference sequence). V lost 2 bases to trimming and J lost 0 bases; unmatched junction nucleotides: 14. The CDR3 contains 19 residues.

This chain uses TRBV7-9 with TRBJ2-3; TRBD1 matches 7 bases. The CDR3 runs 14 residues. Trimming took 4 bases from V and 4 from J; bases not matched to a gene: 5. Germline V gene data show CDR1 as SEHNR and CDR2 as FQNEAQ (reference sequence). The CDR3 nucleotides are TGTGCCAGCAGCTCCGACAGGGATCCAGATACGCAGTATTTT. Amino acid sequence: CASSSDRDPDTQYF.

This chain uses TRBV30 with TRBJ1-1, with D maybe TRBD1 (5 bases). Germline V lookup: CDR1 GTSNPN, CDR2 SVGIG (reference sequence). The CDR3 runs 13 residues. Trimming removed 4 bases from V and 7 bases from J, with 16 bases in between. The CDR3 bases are TGTGCCTGGACCTATGGGGGTTTCGTTGAAGCTTTCTTT. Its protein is CAWTYGGFVEAFF. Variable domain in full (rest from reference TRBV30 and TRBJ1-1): SQTIHQWPATLVQPVGSPLSLECTVEGTSNPNLYWYRQAAGRGLQLLFYSVGIGQISSEVPQNLSASRPQDRQFILSSKKLLLSDSGFYLCAWTYGGFVEAFFGQGTRLTVV.

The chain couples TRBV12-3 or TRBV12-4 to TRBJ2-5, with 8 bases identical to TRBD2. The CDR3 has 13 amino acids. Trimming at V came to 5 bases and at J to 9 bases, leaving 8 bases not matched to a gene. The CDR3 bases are TGTGCCAGCAGTAGGGGGACGCGGGGGGCCCAGTACTTC. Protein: CASSRGTRGAQYF.

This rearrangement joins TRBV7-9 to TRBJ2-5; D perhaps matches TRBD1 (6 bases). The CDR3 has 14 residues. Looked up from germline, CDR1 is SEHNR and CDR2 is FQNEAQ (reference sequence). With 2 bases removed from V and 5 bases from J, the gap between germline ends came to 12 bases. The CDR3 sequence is CASSLTWGRETQYF. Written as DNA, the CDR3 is TGTGCCAGCAGCTTAACCTGGGGGCGGGAGACCCAGTACTTC.

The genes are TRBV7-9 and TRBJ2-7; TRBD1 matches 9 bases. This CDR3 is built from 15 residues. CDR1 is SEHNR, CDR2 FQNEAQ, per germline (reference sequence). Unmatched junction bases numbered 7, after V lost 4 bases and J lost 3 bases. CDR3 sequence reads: CASSYPGQGGYEQYF. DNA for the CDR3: TGTGCCAGCAGCTACCCGGGACAGGGAGGCTACGAGCAGTACTTC.

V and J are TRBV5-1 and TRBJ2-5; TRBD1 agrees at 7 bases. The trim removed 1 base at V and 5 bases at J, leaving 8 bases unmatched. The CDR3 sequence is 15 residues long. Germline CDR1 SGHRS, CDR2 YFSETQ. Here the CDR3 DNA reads TGCGCCAGCAGCTTGTCCGGCAGGGGGATGGAGACCCAGTACTTC. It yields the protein CASSLSGRGMETQYF.

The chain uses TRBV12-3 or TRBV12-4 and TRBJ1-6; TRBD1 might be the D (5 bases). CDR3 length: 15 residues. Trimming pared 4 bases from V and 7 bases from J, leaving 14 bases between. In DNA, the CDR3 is TGTGCCAGCAGTTATGGAGTAGGGGACAATTCACCCCTCCACTTT. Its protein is CASSYGVGDNSPLHF.

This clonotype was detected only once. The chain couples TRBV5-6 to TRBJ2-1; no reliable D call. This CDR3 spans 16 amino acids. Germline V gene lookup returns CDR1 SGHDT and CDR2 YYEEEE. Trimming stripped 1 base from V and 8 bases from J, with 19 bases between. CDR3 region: CASSLRASFEFDEQFF. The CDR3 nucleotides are TGTGCCAGCAGCTTGAGGGCTAGTTTCGAGTTCGATGAGCAGTTCTTC.

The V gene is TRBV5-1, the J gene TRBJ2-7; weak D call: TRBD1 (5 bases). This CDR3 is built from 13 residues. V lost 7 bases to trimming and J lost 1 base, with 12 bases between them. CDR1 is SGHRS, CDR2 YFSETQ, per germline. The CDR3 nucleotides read TGCGCCAGCGCGTCCGACAGATCCTACGAGCAGTACTTC. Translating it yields CASASDRSYEQYF. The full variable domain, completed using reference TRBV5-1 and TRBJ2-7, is KAGVTQTPRYLIKTRGQQVTLSCSPISGHRSVSWYQQTPGQGLQFLFEYFSETQRNKGNFPGRFSGRQFSNSRSEMNVSTLELGDSALYLCASASDRSYEQYFGPGTRLTVT.

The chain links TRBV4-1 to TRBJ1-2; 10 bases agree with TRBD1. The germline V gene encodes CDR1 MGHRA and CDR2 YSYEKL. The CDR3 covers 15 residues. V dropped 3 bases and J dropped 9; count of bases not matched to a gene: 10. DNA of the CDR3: TGCGCCAGCAGCCAGTCCGGGACAGGGGTCAGTAGCTACACCTTC. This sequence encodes CASSQSGTGVSSYTF.

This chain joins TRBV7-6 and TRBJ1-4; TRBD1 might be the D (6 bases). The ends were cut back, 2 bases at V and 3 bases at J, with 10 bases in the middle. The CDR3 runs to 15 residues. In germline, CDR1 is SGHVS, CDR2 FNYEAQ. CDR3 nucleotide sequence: TGTGCCAGCAGCTTAAAGGACAGTTCTAATGAAAAACTGTTTTTT. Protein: CASSLKDSSNEKLFF.

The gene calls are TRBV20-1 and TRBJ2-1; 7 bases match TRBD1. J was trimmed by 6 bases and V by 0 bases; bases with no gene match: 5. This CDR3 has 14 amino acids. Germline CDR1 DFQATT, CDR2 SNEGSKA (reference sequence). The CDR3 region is CSARDWTGINEQFF. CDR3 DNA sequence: TGCAGTGCTAGAGATTGGACAGGCATCAATGAGCAGTTCTTC.

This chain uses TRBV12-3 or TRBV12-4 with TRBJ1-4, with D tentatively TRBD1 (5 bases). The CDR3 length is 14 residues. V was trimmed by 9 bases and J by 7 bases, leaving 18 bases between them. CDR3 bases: TGTGCCAGTAAACGGGGGTCCGTTGGTGAAAAACTGTTTTTT. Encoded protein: CASKRGSVGEKLFF.

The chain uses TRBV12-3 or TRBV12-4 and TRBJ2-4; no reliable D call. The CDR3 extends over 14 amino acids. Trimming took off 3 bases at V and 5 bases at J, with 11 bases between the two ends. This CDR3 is CASSFLPDQNIQYF. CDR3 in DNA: TGTGCCAGCAGTTTTTTGCCAGACCAAAACATTCAGTACTTC.

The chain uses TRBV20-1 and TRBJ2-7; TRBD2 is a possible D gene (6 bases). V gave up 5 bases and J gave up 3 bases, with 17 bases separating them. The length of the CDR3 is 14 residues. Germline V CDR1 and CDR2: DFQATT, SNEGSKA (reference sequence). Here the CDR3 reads CSALGSGDLYEQYF. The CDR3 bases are TGCAGTGCTTTGGGCTCGGGGGATCTCTACGAGCAGTACTTC.

This CDR3 is CAWFFGGGVEEQFF. CDR3 DNA sequence: TGTGCCTGGTTTTTCGGCGGGGGGGTAGAGGAGCAGTTCTTC. This rearrangement joins TRBV30 to TRBJ2-1; 9 nucleotides agree with TRBD2. Trimming removed 5 bases from V and 10 bases from J; junction bases left unmatched: 12. The CDR3 consists of 14 residues. The V gene's germline CDR1 is GTSNPN and CDR2 SVGIG (reference sequence). The complete variable domain, with remaining parts taken from reference TRBV30 and TRBJ2-1, reads SQTIHQWPATLVQPVGSPLSLECTVEGTSNPNLYWYRQAAGRGLQLLFYSVGIGQISSEVPQNLSASRPQDRQFILSSKKLLLSDSGFYLCAWFFGGGVEEQFFGPGTRLTVL.